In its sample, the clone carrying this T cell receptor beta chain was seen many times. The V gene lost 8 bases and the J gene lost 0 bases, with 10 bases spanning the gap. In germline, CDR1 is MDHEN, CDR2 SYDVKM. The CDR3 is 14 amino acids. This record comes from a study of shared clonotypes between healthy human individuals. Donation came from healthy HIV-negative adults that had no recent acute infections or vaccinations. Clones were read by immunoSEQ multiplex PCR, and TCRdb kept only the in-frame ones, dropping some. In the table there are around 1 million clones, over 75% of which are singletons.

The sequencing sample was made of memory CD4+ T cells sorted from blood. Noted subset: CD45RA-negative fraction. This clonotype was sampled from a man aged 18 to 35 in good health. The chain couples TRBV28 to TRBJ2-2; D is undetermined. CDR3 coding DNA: TGTGCCAGCGTGGGCAGTCCGAACACCGGGGAGCTGTTTTTT. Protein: CASVGSPNTGELFF. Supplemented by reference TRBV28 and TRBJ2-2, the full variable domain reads DVKVTQSSRYLVKRTGEKVFLECVQDMDHENMFWYRQDPGLGLRLIYFSYDVKMKEKGDIPEGYSVSREKKERFSLILESASTNQTSMYLCASVGSPNTGELFFGEGSRLTVL.